This T cell receptor beta chain was found in a study of T cells in Graves' hyperthyroidism and ophthalmopathy. Per the germline V gene, CDR1 is SNHLY and CDR2 is FYNNEI. The CDR3 loop spans 14 amino acids. Between the trimmed V and J ends, which lost 0 bases and 6 bases, there was a span of 9 bases. Study-level points and caveats: Stable hyperthyroidism was told apart from ophthalmopathy by a model built on 13 V-J features.

Amplification of TCR beta CDR3 regions used RNA as the template. Initially, a first-round RT-PCR of the TCR CDR3 employed the HTBI primer set. TCRdb re-called the multiplex PCR reads through MiXCR, storing one row per CDR3 protein. The repertoire holds fewer than 750,000 distinct CDR3 sequences, with about 45% as singletons. Note on this clonotype: Its antigen is not identified.

If no ophthalmopathy progression occurred within 18 months, Graves' hyperthyroidism was stable. Orbital computed tomography and thyroid ultrasound, together with serum TRAb and thyroxine and clinical symptoms, were used for diagnoses. This chain links TRBV2 with TRBJ1-5; unclear D gene. This receptor was identified in a woman under 30 with Graves' hyperthyroidism. Source material: peripheral blood or thyroid tissue (not recorded which). DNA of the CDR3: TGTGCCAGCAGTGAAGCGGGCAGGCTTCAGCCCCAGCATTTT. Encoded protein: CASSEAGRLQPQHF.